A single sample is the source of the 16 T cell receptor beta chains below, sequenced in a study of blood T cell repertoires in COVID-19. Produced via immunoSEQ multiplex PCR; TCRdb's table is partial and in-frame only. The data show roughly 130,000 clones, about 80% seen once. The sample consisted of peripheral blood. The receptor source for this set is a woman aged 50 to 65 with acute or convalescent COVID-19.

The genes are TRBV6-5 and TRBJ2-7; D might be TRBD2 (6 bases). This CDR3 contains 14 residues. Per the germline V gene, CDR1 is MNHEY and CDR2 is SVGAGI. Deletions cut 9 bases from V and 1 base from J, with 16 bases between. CDR3 nucleotides: TGTGCCAGTCCCTACGGGACTCCATCCTACGAGCAGTACTTC. It codes for CASPYGTPSYEQYF.

The J gene is TRBJ2-7, the V gene TRBV27; D ambiguous. Trimming took off 7 bases at V and 6 bases at J, with 10 bases between the two ends. Germline-derived CDR1 and CDR2 are MNHEY and SMNVEV (reference sequence). The length of the CDR3 is 11 residues. The DNA of the CDR3 is TGTGCCAGCAAGTGGAGCAGCGAGCAGTACTTC. This sequence encodes CASKWSSEQYF.

This rearrangement joins TRBV4-1 to TRBJ1-1, with D perhaps matching TRBD1 (5 bases). Germline V gene lookup returns CDR1 MGHRA and CDR2 YSYEKL. The length of the CDR3 is 16 residues. Trimming pared 0 bases from V and 8 bases from J, leaving 19 bases between. The CDR3 region has the DNA TGCGCCAGCAGCCAAGAAGTTGCGTCTTTTAGGACAGAAGCTTTCTTT. This translates into CASSQEVASFRTEAFF.

In DNA form, the CDR3 reads TGTGCCTGGAAACGCGGACAAATGAACACTGAAGCTTTCTTT. It yields the protein CAWKRGQMNTEAFF. The V and J genes are TRBV30 and TRBJ1-1; maybe TRBD1 (5 bases). Trimming cost V 4 bases and J 0 bases, with 12 bases left between them. In germline, CDR1 is GTSNPN, CDR2 SVGIG (reference sequence). This CDR3 is built from 14 residues.

This clone was seen just once. Sequence at one end of the junction differs from germline and may be a read error. This chain connects TRBV6-5 to TRBJ1-1; D gene ambiguous. This CDR3 is built from 15 residues. CDR1 is MNHEY and CDR2 is SVGAGI in the germline V gene. For the CDR3, the DNA is TGTGCCAGCAGTCACTCATGGAGGGCCCCCACTGAAGCTTTCTTT. Its protein product is CASSHSWRAPTEAFF.

This chain connects TRBV6-1 to TRBJ2-5; 11 nucleotides agree with TRBD2. This CDR3 has 15 amino acids. V dropped 8 bases and J dropped 6; count of bases not matched to a gene: 11. Looked up from germline, CDR1 is MNHNS and CDR2 is SASEGT. The CDR3 here is CASSTGTSGLKTQYF. The DNA of the CDR3 is TGTGCCAGCTCGACCGGGACTAGCGGATTAAAGACCCAGTACTTC.

This clone was seen once. The chain employs TRBV7-8 and TRBJ1-2, with 11 bases aligning to TRBD1. With 6 bases clipped from V and 3 bases from J, the junction kept 9 bases outside the gene matches. This CDR3 is 16 amino acids long. Germline values: CDR1 SGHVS, CDR2 FQNEAQ. CDR3 sequence reads: CASSFGTGGQDYGYTF. The CDR3 nucleotides read TGTGCCAGCAGTTTTGGGACAGGGGGTCAAGACTATGGCTACACCTTC.

The chain joins TRBV2 to TRBJ1-1; the D gene is possibly TRBD1 (6 bases). The CDR3 totals 12 residues. Germline loops: CDR1 SNHLY, CDR2 FYNNEI. V dropped 8 bases and J dropped 5 bases, with 12 bases sitting between them. The CDR3 loop is CASGQGWTEAFF. The DNA of the CDR3 is TGTGCCAGCGGCCAGGGGTGGACTGAAGCTTTCTTT.

The gene calls are TRBV3-1 (or the pseudogene TRBV3-2) and TRBJ2-2; 9 nucleotides line up with TRBD2. With V trimmed by 5 bases and J by 5 bases, 15 bases remained unmatched. The CDR3 has 18 amino acids. Germline loops: CDR1 LGHDT, CDR2 YNNKEL (reference sequence). CDR3 region: CASSFRSISGGRTGELFF. CDR3 DNA sequence: TGTGCCAGCAGCTTCCGATCGATTAGCGGGGGAAGAACCGGGGAGCTGTTTTTT.

The chain recombines TRBV7-2 with TRBJ1-1; weak D call: TRBD1 (6 bases). Germline lookup yields CDR1 SGHTA and CDR2 FQGNSA. This CDR3 contains 13 residues. V lost 6 bases to trimming and J lost 1 base, with 9 bases between them. CDR3 residues: CASSWTANTEAFF. The CDR3 DNA reads TGTGCCAGCAGTTGGACAGCGAACACTGAAGCTTTCTTT.

The rearrangement links TRBV24-1 to TRBJ1-5; D uncertain. The CDR3 sequence is 19 residues long. Germline V gene sequence: CDR1 KGHDR, CDR2 SFDVKD. With 4 bases removed from V and 2 bases from J, the gap between germline ends came to 23 bases. CDR3 sequence reads: CATSDWLAKRVLCNQPQHF. Written as DNA, the CDR3 is TGTGCCACCAGTGACTGGCTAGCTAAAAGGGTATTATGCAATCAGCCCCAGCATTTT.

The chain recombines TRBV6-5 with TRBJ1-1, with 9 bases identical to TRBD1. J gave up 5 bases and V 4 bases, and 2 bases lay outside the gene matches. The CDR3 has 13 amino acids. Germline V lookup: CDR1 MNHEY, CDR2 SVGAGI. Written as DNA, the CDR3 is TGTGCCAGCAGTTCGACAGGGGGGACTGAAGCTTTCTTT. Encoded protein: CASSSTGGTEAFF.

This clone came up once. The chain combines TRBV19 with TRBJ2-5, with D hard to call. This CDR3 spans 11 amino acids. Trimming removed 4 bases from V and 5 bases from J, with 5 bases in between. Germline V lookup: CDR1 LNHDA, CDR2 SQIVND (reference sequence). The CDR3 DNA is TGTGCCAGTAGTACCGCGGAGACCCAGTACTTC. Translation: CASSTAETQYF.

Only a few counts were recorded for this clone. The rearrangement uses TRBV4-1 and TRBJ1-5; 9 nucleotides match TRBD1. Germline CDR1 and CDR2: MGHRA and YSYEKL. Unmatched junction bases numbered 5, after V lost 3 bases and J lost 5 bases. The CDR3 consists of 15 residues. The CDR3 protein is CASSQSDRGDQPQHF. The CDR3 nucleotides are TGCGCCAGCAGCCAGTCGGACAGGGGAGATCAGCCCCAGCATTTT.

The V call is TRBV3-1 (or the pseudogene TRBV3-2), the J call TRBJ1-2; perhaps TRBD1 as D (6 bases). CDR1 and CDR2 (germline): LGHDT, YNNKEL (reference sequence). The CDR3 totals 20 residues. Trimming cost V 0 bases and J 1 base, with 24 bases left between them. Here the CDR3 DNA reads TGTGCCAGCAGCCAAGAACGGGGGGGCTCTTTCTCGCACCTTAACTATGGCTACACCTTC. This sequence encodes CASSQERGGSFSHLNYGYTF.

V gene TRBV30 combines with J gene TRBJ2-3, with D tentatively TRBD2 (5 bases). Trimming left V 5 bases short and J 8 bases short, with 20 bases between. Germline CDR1 and CDR2: GTSNPN and SVGIG (reference sequence). The CDR3 runs to 14 residues. The CDR3 nucleotides read TGTGCCTGGTCCTCTGACCCAGGCGGAGGTACGCAGTATTTT. Its translation is CAWSSDPGGGTQYF.